Each of the 24 T cell receptor beta chains below was sequenced from the same sample in a study of OX40 agonist ivuxolimab in advanced cancers. Sequencing was performed with immunoSEQ multiplex PCR; in TCRdb, only in-frame clones are kept and a portion is missing. The sample has 65,000 to 95,000 clones, over 75% seen once. The sample consisted of CD4+ or CD8+ T cells sorted from blood, taken in a trial of the OX40 agonist ivuxolimab. These receptor sequences come from an adult with an advanced solid tumor such as melanoma, head and neck, liver or kidney cancer.

This sequence joins TRBV27 and TRBJ2-7; possibly TRBD2 for D (6 bases). Looked up from germline, CDR1 is MNHEY and CDR2 is SMNVEV (reference sequence). The CDR3 contains 16 residues. V was shortened by 3 bases and J by 0 bases, with 15 bases between the two germline ends. The CDR3 DNA reads as TGTGCCAGCAGTTTGGGGCCCGGGGGTCTCTCCTACGAGCAGTACTTC. The encoded protein is CASSLGPGGLSYEQYF.

The rearrangement joins TRBV7-9 to TRBJ2-2; D call uncertain. Germline V gene data show CDR1 as SEHNR and CDR2 as FQNEAQ (reference sequence). V lost 7 bases and J 8 bases, leaving 2 bases between the germline ends. The CDR3 runs 9 residues. DNA for the CDR3: TGTGCCAGCACAGGGGAGCTGTTTTTT. This translates into CASTGELFF.

This clone was seen a single time. CDR3 in amino acids: CASSLIGYNEQFF. CDR3 nucleotide sequence: TGTGCCAGCAGTCTGATAGGCTACAATGAGCAGTTCTTC. The chain uses TRBV6-6 and TRBJ2-1; unclear D gene. CDR1 and CDR2 (germline): MNHNY, SVGAGI (reference sequence). Trimming took 5 bases from V and 3 from J, leaving 8 bases between them. The CDR3 runs to 13 residues.

This sequence joins TRBV4-3 and TRBJ2-5, with 8 bases fitting TRBD1. The CDR3 runs to 17 residues. Germline values: CDR1 LGHNA, CDR2 YSLEER. Trimming removed 0 bases from V and 7 bases from J; junction bases left unmatched: 13. The CDR3 spells CASSQDTSRTGYATQYF. The CDR3 DNA sequence: TGCGCCAGCAGCCAAGATACATCCCGGACAGGGTATGCGACCCAGTACTTC.

This chain links TRBV4-1 with TRBJ1-4; D unclear. V was clipped by 1 base and J by 2 bases, with 11 bases between them. This CDR3 is 16 amino acids long. Germline-derived CDR1 and CDR2 are MGHRA and YSYEKL. CDR3 in DNA: TGCGCCAGCAGCCAAGTGGAGGGTGTGACTAATGAAAAACTGTTTTTT. Translating gives CASSQVEGVTNEKLFF.

The count of this clone is one. This chain uses TRBV6-6 with TRBJ2-5, with 7 bases fitting TRBD1. The end of the DNA aligns better with TRBJ2-7, so the J call may be wrong. This CDR3 has 15 residues. CDR1 is MNHNY and CDR2 is SVGAGI in the germline V gene (reference sequence). The CDR3: CASSYLEDRSYEQYF. DNA for the CDR3: TGTGCCAGCAGTTACTTAGAGGACAGGTCCTACGAGCAGTACTTC.

The chain uses TRBV18 and TRBJ2-5; 10 bases are a match to TRBD2. Per germline, CDR1 KGHSH and CDR2 LQKENI. The CDR3 is 14 amino acids. V lost 10 bases, J lost 5 bases, and 10 bases stayed unmatched. DNA of the CDR3: TGTGCCACAGCTCAGCGGGAGGGCCGGGAGACCCAGTACTTC. Its translation: CATAQREGRETQYF.

In its sample, this clone was seen once. The V and J genes are TRBV2 and TRBJ2-7; D unclear. The V end was cut by 8 bases, the J end by 3 bases, with 14 bases between. Per germline, CDR1 SNHLY and CDR2 FYNNEI. The CDR3 length is 13 residues. Here the CDR3 reads CASSPPGNYEQYF. CDR3 in DNA: TGTGCCAGCTCACCACCTGGGAACTACGAGCAGTACTTC.

The chain combines TRBV4-2 with TRBJ2-4, with 12 bases fitting TRBD2. Germline V gene lookup returns CDR1 LGHNA and CDR2 YNFKEQ. The V gene end was trimmed by 1 base and the J gene end by 2 bases; junction bases not matched to a gene: 15. The CDR3 is 21 residues long. The CDR3 bases are TGTGCCAGCAGCCAAGTTCCAAAGCTAGCGGGAGGGCCCATAACCAAAAACATTCAGTACTTC. This translates into CASSQVPKLAGGPITKNIQYF.

This clone was recorded a few times. V gene TRBV9 combines with J gene TRBJ2-7; a weak D match, TRBD2 (6 bases). Trimming stripped 0 bases from V and 4 bases from J, with 14 bases between. The CDR3 runs to 15 residues. Germline V CDR1 and CDR2: SGDLS, YYNGEE. CDR3 bases: TGTGCCAGCAGCGTAGCTACGTCTGGGGGGTACGAGCAGTACTTC. This encodes CASSVATSGGYEQYF.

The chain uses TRBV28 and TRBJ1-2; D may be TRBD1 (6 bases). Germline V gives CDR1 MDHEN, CDR2 SYDVKM. Trimming left V 11 bases short and J 1 base short, with 14 bases between. This CDR3 has 13 amino acids. This CDR3 is CAGGGPSNYGYTF. The CDR3 nucleotides are TGTGCCGGCGGGGGCCCAAGTAACTATGGCTACACCTTC.

The chain links TRBV9 to TRBJ2-7; D is tentatively TRBD1 or TRBD2 (5 bases each). The CDR3 consists of 14 residues. The V gene lost 2 bases and the J gene lost 6 bases, with 15 bases spanning the gap. Germline-derived CDR1 and CDR2 are SGDLS and YYNGEE. This chain's CDR3 is CASSVSPTRGEQYF. The DNA of the CDR3 is TGTGCCAGCAGCGTTTCCCCGACGAGGGGCGAGCAGTACTTC.

The chain links TRBV4-2 to TRBJ1-1; TRBD1 is a possible D gene (6 bases). V lost 9 bases to trimming and J lost 1 base, with 12 bases between them. This CDR3 region has 13 residues. Per germline, CDR1 LGHNA and CDR2 YNFKEQ. The chain's CDR3 is CASGGGPNTEAFF. CDR3 coding DNA: TGTGCCAGTGGGGGGGGGCCGAACACTGAAGCTTTCTTT.

V is TRBV6-1 and J is TRBJ2-1, with 7 bases identical to TRBD1. The CDR3 runs to 15 residues. In germline, CDR1 is MNHNS, CDR2 SASEGT. Trimming at V came to 6 bases and at J to 0 bases, leaving 5 bases not matched to a gene. Here the CDR3 DNA reads TGTGCCAGCAGACAGACAGGGAGCTCCTACAATGAGCAGTTCTTC. Protein: CASRQTGSSYNEQFF.

The V and J genes are TRBV2 and TRBJ2-5; no clear D. CDR1 is SNHLY and CDR2 is FYNNEI in the germline V gene. V was pared by 4 bases and J by 3 bases, with 12 bases between. The CDR3 covers 14 residues. CDR3 DNA sequence: TGTGCCAGCAGTGTCGGACCAGTTGAAGAGACCCAGTACTTC. It codes for CASSVGPVEETQYF.

The table lists this clone with a few counts. The chain couples TRBV19 to TRBJ1-1; D call uncertain. The CDR3 runs to 15 residues. Trimming shortened V by 0 bases and J by 1 base, and 9 bases separated the two germline ends. Germline V gene lookup returns CDR1 LNHDA and CDR2 SQIVND (reference sequence). The CDR3 DNA reads TGTGCCAGTAGTATAGACTTGACGGGGAACACTGAAGCTTTCTTT. The encoded protein is CASSIDLTGNTEAFF.

J is TRBJ2-3 and V is TRBV7-3, with D possibly TRBD2 on 7 matching bases. The V end was cut by 4 bases, the J end by 4 bases, with 15 bases between. The CDR3 has 15 residues. Germline V CDR1 and CDR2: SGHTA, FQGTGA. The CDR3 reads CASSSIGGPADTQYF. The CDR3 DNA is TGTGCCAGCAGCTCAATCGGGGGGCCGGCAGATACGCAGTATTTT.

V gene TRBV11-2 combines with J gene TRBJ2-1; 14 bases match TRBD2. V dropped 5 bases and J dropped 4; count of bases not matched to a gene: 10. Per the germline V gene, CDR1 is SGHAT and CDR2 is FQNNGV. This CDR3 has 18 amino acids. The CDR3 reads CASSTPGLAGEGYNEQFF. CDR3 in DNA: TGTGCCAGCAGCACGCCGGGACTAGCGGGAGAAGGGTACAATGAGCAGTTCTTC.

J is TRBJ2-5 and V is TRBV6-1; perhaps TRBD1 as D (6 bases). This CDR3 contains 13 residues. Germline CDR1 reads MNHNS; CDR2 reads SASEGT. V was shortened by 7 bases and J by 1 base, with 10 bases between the two germline ends. CDR3 loop: CASTDSFQETQYF. In DNA form, the CDR3 reads TGTGCCAGCACGGACAGCTTCCAAGAGACCCAGTACTTC.

V and J are TRBV11-3 and TRBJ2-7; the D is unclear. The CDR3 is 15 amino acids. CDR1 and CDR2 from the germline V gene are SGHNT and YENEEA. Trimming took 4 bases from V and 6 from J, leaving 19 bases between them. Here the CDR3 DNA reads TGTGCCAGCAGCTCCGAGGCTACCCATTTGTCCGAGCAGTACTTC. Translating gives CASSSEATHLSEQYF.

The chain joins TRBV19 to TRBJ2-5; 7 nucleotides match TRBD1. Trimming removed 7 bases from V and 3 bases from J; junction bases left unmatched: 8. Germline CDR1 is LNHDA and CDR2 is SQIVND (reference sequence). This CDR3 has 14 amino acids. CDR3 residues: CASTVGGVEETQYF. CDR3 coding DNA: TGTGCCAGTACCGTAGGGGGCGTTGAAGAGACCCAGTACTTC.

The rearrangement links TRBV28 to TRBJ1-2; D uncertain. The germline gives CDR1 MDHEN, CDR2 SYDVKM. CDR3 size: 14 residues. Deletions cut 6 bases from V and 7 bases from J, with 18 bases between. The CDR3 nucleotides are TGTGCCAGCAGCCCTCCGGGCCATCTTGGTGGCTACACCTTC. Encoded protein: CASSPPGHLGGYTF.

The CDR3 spells CASSQMLADNYEQYF. In DNA, the CDR3 is TGCGCCAGCAGTCAAATGTTAGCGGATAATTACGAGCAGTACTTC. This chain uses TRBV23-1 with TRBJ2-7, with D possibly TRBD2 on 6 matching bases. TRBV23-1 has ORF status, its function being uncertain. The CDR3 length is 15 residues. Trimming removed 2 bases from V and 4 bases from J, with 15 bases in between.

CDR3 loop: CATARWLAGGEQYF. CDR3 in DNA: TGTGCCACCGCGAGGTGGCTAGCGGGAGGTGAGCAGTACTTC. The gene calls are TRBV7-2 and TRBJ2-7; 11 bases are shared with TRBD2. Germline lookup yields CDR1 SGHTA and CDR2 FQGNSA. The CDR3 totals 14 residues. J gave up 7 bases and V 10 bases, and 12 bases lay outside the gene matches. The whole variable domain, filled in from reference TRBV7-2 and TRBJ2-7, reads GAGVSQSPSNKVTEKGKDVELRCDPISGHTALYWYRQSLGQGLEFLIYFQGNSAPDKSGLPSDRFSAERTGGSVSTLTIQRTQQEDSAVYLCATARWLAGGEQYFGPGTRLTVT.